The entry below gives a single TCR beta chain sequence along with its context. Its target is unknown. These data come from a study of a mutant IDH1 vaccine in newly diagnosed glioma. Overall study context: Treated patients were about 60% male, roughly 38% female, mean age around 40 years. Week 35 brought visit V12, which was followed by visit V13 at week 47.

General study points: Vaccination elicited immune responses in approximately 93% of patients.

Time point of the sample: week 35, safety follow-up. One vaccine dose held 300 ug of mutant IDH1 20-mer peptide and came with topical imiquimod. Weeks 1, 3, 5, 7, 11, 15, 19 and 23 were when patients received their eight vaccinations. Some clones are missing from TCRdb's copy, which holds only in-frame ones; the method was immunoSEQ multiplex PCR. Of about 60,000 clones listed, 80% to 90% are singletons. The sequence came from a man aged 35 to 55 with glioma. This specimen was PBMCs, taken from a glioma patient whose treatment included an IDH1 peptide vaccine.

CDR3 DNA: TGTGCCACCAGCAGAGATGACTACGAGCAGTACTTC. Its translation: CATSRDDYEQYF. The chain joins TRBV15 to TRBJ2-7; D is unresolved. The CDR3 has 12 residues. CDR1 is LNHNV and CDR2 is YYDKDF in the germline V gene (reference sequence). V lost 0 bases and J 3 bases, leaving 3 bases between the germline ends.